This passage covers 32 T cell receptor beta chains from one sample sequenced in a study of blood T cell repertoires in COVID-19. Sequencing used immunoSEQ multiplex PCR; TCRdb keeps in-frame clones, though not all of them. The sample holds some 83,000 clones, 75% to 90% seen once. The specimen sequenced was peripheral blood. Receptors were obtained from a man in his 60s with active or convalescent COVID-19.

The rearrangement uses TRBV20-1 and TRBJ1-1; D ambiguous. The CDR3 extends over 12 amino acids. The germline CDR1 and CDR2 sequences are DFQATT and SNEGSKA (reference sequence). V was pared by 3 bases and J by 10 bases, with 15 bases between. CDR3 nucleotides: TGCAGTGCTAGTACATCCCAGGAACGAGCTTTCTTT. Encoded protein: CSASTSQERAFF.

V gene TRBV7-2 combines with J gene TRBJ1-3; D ambiguous. The CDR3 spans 15 residues. V lost 2 bases and J 0 bases, leaving 8 bases between the germline ends. Germline values: CDR1 SGHTA, CDR2 FQGNSA. In DNA, the CDR3 is TGTGCCAGCAGCTTAACTTCGATCTCTGGAAACACCATATATTTT. This codes for CASSLTSISGNTIYF.

The DNA of the CDR3 is TGTGCCAGCAGCCTCCGCGGAAGGGGCCTCTACGAGCAGTACTTC. This gives the protein CASSLRGRGLYEQYF. The V and J genes are TRBV5-5 and TRBJ2-7; maybe TRBD1 (5 bases). The CDR3 has 15 amino acids. CDR1 SGHKS and CDR2 YYEKEE come from the germline V gene (reference sequence). Trimming took 4 bases from V and 3 from J, leaving 17 bases between them.

V is TRBV7-9 and J is TRBJ1-1; D is possibly TRBD1 (6 bases). V was trimmed by 7 bases and J by 1 base, leaving 25 bases between them. This CDR3 has 18 amino acids. Germline V gene lookup returns CDR1 SEHNR and CDR2 FQNEAQ (reference sequence). CDR3 DNA sequence: TGTGCCAGCACCAACCCCCAGGCTTCCCTGACAGGGAACACTGAAGCTTTCTTT. Residues: CASTNPQASLTGNTEAFF. Together with reference TRBV7-9 and TRBJ1-1, the CDR3 gives the full variable domain: DTGVSQNPRHKITKRGQNVTFRCDPISEHNRLYWYRQTLGQGPEFLTYFQNEAQLEKSRLLSDRFSAERPKGSFSTLEIQRTEQGDSAMYLCASTNPQASLTGNTEAFFGQGTRLTVV.

The V call is TRBV30, the J call TRBJ1-6; D call uncertain. The CDR3 has 13 amino acids. Looked up from germline, CDR1 is GTSNPN and CDR2 is SVGIG (reference sequence). Trimming left V 1 base short and J 9 bases short, with 10 bases between. In DNA, the CDR3 is TGTGCCTGGAGTGCTGATCCCAGTTCACCCCTCCACTTT. Translation gives CAWSADPSSPLHF.

The chain couples TRBV19 to TRBJ2-6, with D possibly being TRBD2 (6 bases). The CDR3 is 17 amino acids. Germline CDR1 LNHDA, CDR2 SQIVND (reference sequence). The V and J ends lost 5 bases and 0 bases respectively, with 14 bases between them. Here the CDR3 reads CASSSEGVFSGANVLTF. CDR3 nucleotide sequence: TGTGCCAGTAGTTCGGAGGGCGTATTCTCTGGGGCCAACGTCCTGACTTTC.

V usage is TRBV4-2 and J usage is TRBJ2-5, with 9 nucleotides matching TRBD2. The CDR3 covers 16 residues. CDR1 and CDR2 from the germline V gene are LGHNA and YNFKEQ. The V and J ends lost 3 bases and 2 bases, in that order; junction bases with no gene match: 7. CDR3 sequence reads: CASSQSSGGVQETQYF. CDR3 DNA: TGTGCCAGCAGCCAGAGTAGCGGGGGAGTACAAGAGACCCAGTACTTC.

The chain carries TRBV5-1 and TRBJ2-3; 8 bases line up with TRBD2. Germline values: CDR1 SGHRS, CDR2 YFSETQ. Germline trimming cut 4 bases from V and 0 bases from J; bases unmatched to any gene: 7. The CDR3 consists of 16 residues. CDR3 nucleotides: TGCGCCAGCAGCGAAACTAGCGGTTCTAGCACAGATACGCAGTATTTT. It is translated as CASSETSGSSTDTQYF.

The chain uses TRBV6-5 and TRBJ1-1; 10 bases match TRBD1. Germline CDR1 reads MNHEY; CDR2 reads SVGAGI. The CDR3 extends over 15 amino acids. V gave up 0 bases and J gave up 6 bases; unmatched junction bases: 4. The CDR3 loop reads CASSYSAGTGAEAFF. As DNA, the CDR3 is TGTGCCAGCAGTTACTCAGCCGGGACAGGGGCTGAAGCTTTCTTT.

The rearrangement links TRBV4-3 to TRBJ1-3; D not certain. The germline CDR1 and CDR2 sequences are LGHNA and YSLEER. V dropped 3 bases and J dropped 1 base, with 10 bases sitting between them. The CDR3 is made up of 15 amino acids. The CDR3 here is CASSHTDGSGNTIYF. CDR3 bases: TGCGCCAGCAGCCACACAGACGGATCTGGAAACACCATATATTTT.

The rearrangement links TRBV6-4 to TRBJ1-1; a possible D gene is TRBD1 (6 bases). V was shortened by 5 bases and J by 8 bases, with 9 bases between the two germline ends. The germline gives CDR1 MRHNA, CDR2 SNTAGT. This CDR3 is built from 11 residues. CDR3 coding DNA: TGTGCCAGCAGTCAGGGGACAGAAGCTTTCTTT. Its translation: CASSQGTEAFF.

The chain has TRBV7-2 and TRBJ2-7, with TRBD1 matching over 7 bases. The CDR3 contains 14 residues. Per the germline V gene, CDR1 is SGHTA and CDR2 is FQGNSA. The V and J ends lost 2 bases and 6 bases, in that order; junction bases with no gene match: 7. The CDR3 protein is CASSLNTGEGEQYF. CDR3 bases: TGTGCCAGCAGCTTAAATACAGGGGAAGGCGAGCAGTACTTC.

The V and J genes are TRBV5-1 and TRBJ2-3; 9 nucleotides align to TRBD2. V lost 8 bases to trimming and J lost 2 bases; unmatched junction nucleotides: 12. Germline V lookup: CDR1 SGHRS, CDR2 YFSETQ. The CDR3 has 16 amino acids. The CDR3 sequence is CASRAGGYPLTDTQYF. CDR3 DNA sequence: TGCGCCAGTCGAGCGGGGGGCTACCCACTCACAGATACGCAGTATTTT. Based on the CDR3 plus reference TRBV5-1 and TRBJ2-3, the full variable domain is KAGVTQTPRYLIKTRGQQVTLSCSPISGHRSVSWYQQTPGQGLQFLFEYFSETQRNKGNFPGRFSGRQFSNSRSEMNVSTLELGDSALYLCASRAGGYPLTDTQYFGPGTRLTVL.

This clone was detected once. The genes are TRBV9 and TRBJ2-5, with 9 nucleotides matching TRBD1. The CDR3 is made up of 14 amino acids. CDR1 and CDR2 from the germline V gene are SGDLS and YYNGEE. Trimming removed 4 bases from V and 4 bases from J; junction bases left unmatched: 5. CDR3 protein: CASSPGQGRETQYF. The CDR3 DNA reads as TGTGCCAGCAGCCCGGGACAGGGAAGAGAGACCCAGTACTTC.

V is TRBV5-1 and J is TRBJ2-3; 8 bases are a match to TRBD1. The trim removed 0 bases at V and 2 bases at J, leaving 2 bases unmatched. The CDR3 loop spans 15 amino acids. The germline V gene has CDR1 SGHRS and CDR2 YFSETQ. CDR3 amino acids: CASSLAGQVTDTQYF. DNA of the CDR3: TGCGCCAGCAGCTTGGCGGGACAGGTCACAGATACGCAGTATTTT.

The rearrangement links TRBV19 to TRBJ1-1, with 8 positions matching TRBD1. V trimming: 7 bases; J trimming: 4 bases; junction bases outside the gene matches: 14. The CDR3 has 16 residues. CDR1 and CDR2 from the germline V gene are LNHDA and SQIVND (reference sequence). The CDR3 coding sequence is TGTGCCAGTACCTACCTCCTCGGACAGGGAGTCACTGAAGCTTTCTTT. This translates into CASTYLLGQGVTEAFF. The full variable domain, in which reference TRBV19 and TRBJ1-1 provide the parts outside the CDR3, is DGGITQSPKYLFRKEGQNVTLSCEQNLNHDAMYWYRQDPGQGLRLIYYSQIVNDFQKGDIAEGYSVSREKKESFPLTVTSAQKNPTAFYLCASTYLLGQGVTEAFFGQGTRLTVV.

This sequence joins TRBV5-4 and TRBJ2-5, with 13 bases aligning to TRBD2. V was clipped by 3 bases and J by 5 bases; unmatched bases: 4. This CDR3 contains 15 residues. Germline V gene lookup returns CDR1 SGHNT and CDR2 YYREEE (reference sequence). CDR3 DNA: TGTGCCAGCAGCTCGGGACTAGCGGGGATGGAGACCCAGTACTTC. Translation gives CASSSGLAGMETQYF.

This chain uses TRBV6-6 with TRBJ2-7, with 10 bases identical to TRBD1. The CDR3 has 16 amino acids. Germline V CDR1 and CDR2: MNHNY, SVGAGI (reference sequence). V shed 7 bases and J 5 bases; nucleotides not matched to a gene: 14. CDR3 in DNA: TGTGCCAGCATGGTCTTCTCCCCGGGACAGGGGCACGAGCAGTACTTC. It is translated as CASMVFSPGQGHEQYF.

CDR3 region: CACREASVYNSPLHF. CDR3 nucleotides: TGTGCCTGCAGGGAGGCATCCGTCTATAATTCACCCCTCCACTTT. This chain uses TRBV30 with TRBJ1-6; tentatively, D is TRBD1 (5 bases). The CDR3 contains 15 residues. Trimming took 6 bases from V and 3 from J, leaving 15 bases between them. Germline CDR1 is GTSNPN and CDR2 is SVGIG (reference sequence). Using reference TRBV30 and TRBJ1-6 for the parts outside the CDR3, the full variable domain is SQTIHQWPATLVQPVGSPLSLECTVEGTSNPNLYWYRQAAGRGLQLLFYSVGIGQISSEVPQNLSASRPQDRQFILSSKKLLLSDSGFYLCACREASVYNSPLHFGNGTRLTVT.

The rearrangement uses TRBV24-1 and TRBJ1-5, with D tentatively TRBD1 (6 bases). V was clipped by 10 bases and J by 3 bases, with 12 bases between them. Germline V lookup: CDR1 KGHDR, CDR2 SFDVKD. This CDR3 has 13 residues. CDR3 sequence (DNA): TGTGCCACGTCGACAGGTGTCAATCAGCCCCAGCATTTT. Encoded protein: CATSTGVNQPQHF.

This sequence joins TRBV11-2 and TRBJ1-5; maybe TRBD1 (5 bases). V lost 2 bases to trimming and J lost 7 bases, with 12 bases between them. The germline gives CDR1 SGHAT, CDR2 FQNNGV. This CDR3 is 14 amino acids long. DNA for the CDR3: TGTGCCAGCAGCTTAAACAGGCAGGGCCAGCCCCAGCATTTT. Encoded protein: CASSLNRQGQPQHF.

The V call is TRBV6-2 or TRBV6-3, the J call TRBJ1-3; no reliable D call. This CDR3 region has 15 residues. Germline CDR1 MNHEY, CDR2 SVGEGT. The V end was cut by 2 bases, the J end by 0 bases, with 8 bases between. CDR3 sequence reads: CASSYAGSSGNTIYF. In DNA form, the CDR3 reads TGTGCCAGCAGTTACGCGGGAAGCTCTGGAAACACCATATATTTT.

This chain joins TRBV24-1 and TRBJ1-2; no reliable D call. The CDR3 extends over 13 amino acids. CDR1 and CDR2 (germline): KGHDR, SFDVKD. V shed 3 bases and J shed 4 bases, with 8 bases lying between them. The CDR3 here is CATSDPRSYGYTF. The DNA of the CDR3 is TGTGCCACCAGTGATCCCCGCAGCTATGGCTACACCTTC.

The chain combines TRBV11-1 with TRBJ1-1, with D perhaps TRBD1 (6 bases). Between the trimmed V and J ends, which lost 1 base and 6 bases, there was a span of 12 bases. The CDR3 length is 14 residues. Germline assignment: CDR1 SGHAT and CDR2 FQDESV (reference sequence). CDR3 bases: TGTGCCAGCAGCTTAGGGGAGGGGGGATCTGAAGCTTTCTTT. It is translated as CASSLGEGGSEAFF.

This clone has just one count. The chain uses TRBV6-5 and TRBJ2-7; 9 nucleotides align to TRBD1. V was pared by 6 bases and J by 5 bases, with 5 bases of the junction left unmatched. Germline values: CDR1 MNHEY, CDR2 SVGAGI. The CDR3 consists of 13 residues. The CDR3 DNA follows: TGTGCCAGCAGGCGGACAGGGGAGGACGAGCAGTACTTC. It translates to CASRRTGEDEQYF.

This sequence joins TRBV5-8 and TRBJ1-1, with 7 bases aligning to TRBD1. The CDR3 consists of 15 residues. V gave up 0 bases and J gave up 4 bases; unmatched junction bases: 6. CDR1 and CDR2 (germline): SGHTS, YDEGEE. The chain's CDR3 is CASSLGGQVLTEAFF. The CDR3 nucleotides are TGTGCCAGCAGCTTGGGCGGACAGGTCCTCACTGAAGCTTTCTTT.

This chain links TRBV5-1 with TRBJ2-3; 14 nucleotides align to TRBD2. CDR3 length equals 19 residues. V gave up 7 bases and J gave up 0 bases; unmatched junction bases: 13. In germline, CDR1 is SGHRS, CDR2 YFSETQ. Here the CDR3 reads CASASAGTSGGASTDTQYF. CDR3 DNA sequence: TGCGCCAGCGCCTCCGCCGGGACTAGCGGGGGTGCTAGCACAGATACGCAGTATTTT.

In DNA, the CDR3 is TGTGCCAGCAGCTTAGAAATAGCGGGGGAAGTGGAGACCCAGTACTTC. The encoded protein is CASSLEIAGEVETQYF. The chain links TRBV11-2 to TRBJ2-5, with 9 bases fitting TRBD2. Looked up from germline, CDR1 is SGHAT and CDR2 is FQNNGV. The CDR3 runs to 16 residues. Unmatched junction bases numbered 7, after V lost 0 bases and J lost 5 bases.

V is TRBV7-2 and J is TRBJ1-1; 7 positions agree with TRBD1. This CDR3 has 15 amino acids. CDR1 is SGHTA, CDR2 FQGNSA, per germline. J was trimmed by 0 bases and V by 2 bases; bases with no gene match: 3. CDR3: CASSLPGTVNTEAFF. Here the CDR3 DNA reads TGTGCCAGCAGCTTACCCGGGACAGTGAACACTGAAGCTTTCTTT.

V is TRBV5-4 and J is TRBJ1-2, with 7 bases lining up with TRBD1. Germline CDR1 SGHNT, CDR2 YYREEE (reference sequence). The J segment lost 8 bases and the V segment lost 3 bases, leaving 7 bases of the junction unmatched. This CDR3 spans 13 amino acids. The CDR3 protein is CASSSGQAEGYTF. CDR3 sequence (DNA): TGTGCCAGCAGCTCTGGACAGGCGGAAGGCTACACCTTC.

The chain joins TRBV6-2 or TRBV6-3 to TRBJ1-4, with D tentatively TRBD1 (5 bases). This CDR3 contains 13 residues. Germline V gene sequence: CDR1 MNHEY, CDR2 SVGEGT. Trimming removed 2 bases at V and 8 bases at J, with 9 bases between. CDR3 protein: CASSYGGDEKLFF. CDR3 in DNA: TGTGCCAGCAGTTACGGAGGGGACGAAAAACTGTTTTTT.

The V call is TRBV19, the J call TRBJ2-5; D is perhaps TRBD1 (5 bases). The germline gives CDR1 LNHDA, CDR2 SQIVND (reference sequence). V lost 10 bases and J 0 bases, leaving 18 bases between the germline ends. The CDR3 has 15 amino acids. The CDR3 reads CATLRGRTDQETQYF. CDR3 nucleotide sequence: TGTGCCACCCTAAGGGGTAGAACAGACCAAGAGACCCAGTACTTC.